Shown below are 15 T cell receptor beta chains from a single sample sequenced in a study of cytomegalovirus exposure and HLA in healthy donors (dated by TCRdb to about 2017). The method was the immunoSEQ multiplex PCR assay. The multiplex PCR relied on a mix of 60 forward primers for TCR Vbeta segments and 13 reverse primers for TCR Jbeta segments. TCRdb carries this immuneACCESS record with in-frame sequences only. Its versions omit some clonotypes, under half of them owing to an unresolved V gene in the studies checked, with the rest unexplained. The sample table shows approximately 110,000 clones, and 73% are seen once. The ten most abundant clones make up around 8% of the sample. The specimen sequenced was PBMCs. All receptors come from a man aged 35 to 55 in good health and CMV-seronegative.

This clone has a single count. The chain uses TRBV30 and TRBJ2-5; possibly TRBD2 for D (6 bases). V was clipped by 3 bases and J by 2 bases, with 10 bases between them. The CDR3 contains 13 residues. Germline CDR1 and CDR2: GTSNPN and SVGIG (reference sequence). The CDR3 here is CAWRGRRQETQYF. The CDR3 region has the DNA TGTGCCTGGAGAGGGAGGCGACAAGAGACCCAGTACTTC.

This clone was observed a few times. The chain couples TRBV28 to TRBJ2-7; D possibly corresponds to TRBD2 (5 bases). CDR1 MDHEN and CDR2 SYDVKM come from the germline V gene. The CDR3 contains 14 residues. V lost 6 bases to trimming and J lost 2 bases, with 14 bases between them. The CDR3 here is CASRYSTGTYEQYF. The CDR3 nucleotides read TGTGCCAGCAGATATTCGACGGGAACCTACGAGCAGTACTTC.

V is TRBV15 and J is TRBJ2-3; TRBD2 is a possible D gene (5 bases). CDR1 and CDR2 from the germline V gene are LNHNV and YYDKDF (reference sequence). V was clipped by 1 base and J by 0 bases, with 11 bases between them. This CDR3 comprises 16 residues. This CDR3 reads CATSRVTGISTDTQYF. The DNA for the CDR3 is TGTGCCACCAGCAGAGTTACCGGGATAAGCACAGATACGCAGTATTTT.

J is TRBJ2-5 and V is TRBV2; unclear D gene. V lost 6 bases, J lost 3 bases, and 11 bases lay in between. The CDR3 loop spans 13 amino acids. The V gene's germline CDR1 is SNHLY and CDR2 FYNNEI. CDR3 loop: CASRSGAKETQYF. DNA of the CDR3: TGTGCCAGCAGGTCGGGTGCGAAAGAGACCCAGTACTTC.

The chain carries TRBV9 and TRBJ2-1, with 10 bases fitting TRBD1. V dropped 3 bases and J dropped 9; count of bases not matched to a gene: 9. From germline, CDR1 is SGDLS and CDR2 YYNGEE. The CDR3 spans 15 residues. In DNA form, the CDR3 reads TGTGCCAGCAGCGGGGGGACAGGGGACAGGGCTGAGCAGTTCTTC. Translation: CASSGGTGDRAEQFF.

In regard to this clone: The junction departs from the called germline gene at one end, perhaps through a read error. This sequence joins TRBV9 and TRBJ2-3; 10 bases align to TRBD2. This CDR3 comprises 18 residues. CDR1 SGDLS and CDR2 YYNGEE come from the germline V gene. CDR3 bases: TGTGTCAGCAGCGTGGCTAGCGGGGGCCATACTTCCACAGATACGCAGTATTTT. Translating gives CVSSVASGGHTSTDTQYF.

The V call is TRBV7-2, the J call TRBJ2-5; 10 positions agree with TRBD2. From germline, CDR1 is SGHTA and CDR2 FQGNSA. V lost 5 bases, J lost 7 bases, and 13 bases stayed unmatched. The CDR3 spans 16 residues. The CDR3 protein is CASSLGTSGGAVTQYF. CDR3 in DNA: TGTGCCAGCAGCCTAGGAACCAGCGGGGGGGCCGTGACCCAGTACTTC.

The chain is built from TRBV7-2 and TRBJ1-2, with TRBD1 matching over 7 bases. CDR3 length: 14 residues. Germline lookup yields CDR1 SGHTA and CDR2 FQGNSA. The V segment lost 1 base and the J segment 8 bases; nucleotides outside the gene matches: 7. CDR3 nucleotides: TGTGCCAGCAGCTTAGGACAGGGTACAAGGGGCTACACCTTC. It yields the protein CASSLGQGTRGYTF.

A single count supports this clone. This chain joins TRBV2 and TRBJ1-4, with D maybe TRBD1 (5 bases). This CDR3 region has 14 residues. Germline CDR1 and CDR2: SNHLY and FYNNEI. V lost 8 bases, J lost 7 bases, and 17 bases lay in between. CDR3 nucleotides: TGTGCCAGCGGGAACCGGGGGGTGACTGAAAAACTGTTTTTT. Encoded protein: CASGNRGVTEKLFF.

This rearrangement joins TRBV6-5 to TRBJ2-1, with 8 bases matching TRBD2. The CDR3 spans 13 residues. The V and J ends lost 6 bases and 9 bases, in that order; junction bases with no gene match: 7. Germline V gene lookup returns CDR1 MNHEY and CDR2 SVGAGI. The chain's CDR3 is CASRNSGDGEQFF. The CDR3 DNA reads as TGTGCCAGCAGAAATAGCGGGGACGGTGAGCAGTTCTTC.

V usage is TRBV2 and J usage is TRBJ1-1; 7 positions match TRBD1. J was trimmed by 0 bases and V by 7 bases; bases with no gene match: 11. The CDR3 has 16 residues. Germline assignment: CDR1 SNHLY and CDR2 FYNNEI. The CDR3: CASTEDRGLLNTEAFF. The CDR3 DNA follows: TGTGCCAGCACGGAGGATAGGGGGCTTCTGAACACTGAAGCTTTCTTT.

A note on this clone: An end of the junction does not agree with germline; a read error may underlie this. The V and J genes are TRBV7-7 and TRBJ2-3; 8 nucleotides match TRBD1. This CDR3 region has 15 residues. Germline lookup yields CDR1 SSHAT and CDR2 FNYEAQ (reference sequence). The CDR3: CASSLRQGFTDTQYF. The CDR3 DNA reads TGTGCTAGCAGCCTTAGACAGGGGTTCACAGATACGCAGTATTTT.

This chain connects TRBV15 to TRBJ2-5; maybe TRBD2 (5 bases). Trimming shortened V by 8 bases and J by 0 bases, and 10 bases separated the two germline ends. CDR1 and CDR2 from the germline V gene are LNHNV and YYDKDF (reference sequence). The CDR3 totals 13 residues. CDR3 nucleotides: TGTGCCACCTCTGGAGGCGACCAAGAGACCCAGTACTTC. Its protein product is CATSGGDQETQYF.

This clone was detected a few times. For the CDR3, the DNA is TGTGCCAGCAGTCAAAGACAGGGGACCACTGGAAACACCATATATTTT. It codes for CASSQRQGTTGNTIYF. This sequence joins TRBV27 and TRBJ1-3; 8 positions agree with TRBD1. Losses at the gene ends were 5 bases for V and 2 bases for J; bases not matched to a gene: 8. CDR1 is MNHEY, CDR2 SMNVEV, per germline (reference sequence). The CDR3 contains 16 residues.

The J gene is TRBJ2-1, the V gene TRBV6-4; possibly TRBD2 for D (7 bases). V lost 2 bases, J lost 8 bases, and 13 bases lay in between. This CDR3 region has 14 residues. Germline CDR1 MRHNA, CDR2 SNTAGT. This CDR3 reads CASSDGGAADEQFF. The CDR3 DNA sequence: TGTGCCAGCAGTGACGGGGGGGCCGCGGATGAGCAGTTCTTC.